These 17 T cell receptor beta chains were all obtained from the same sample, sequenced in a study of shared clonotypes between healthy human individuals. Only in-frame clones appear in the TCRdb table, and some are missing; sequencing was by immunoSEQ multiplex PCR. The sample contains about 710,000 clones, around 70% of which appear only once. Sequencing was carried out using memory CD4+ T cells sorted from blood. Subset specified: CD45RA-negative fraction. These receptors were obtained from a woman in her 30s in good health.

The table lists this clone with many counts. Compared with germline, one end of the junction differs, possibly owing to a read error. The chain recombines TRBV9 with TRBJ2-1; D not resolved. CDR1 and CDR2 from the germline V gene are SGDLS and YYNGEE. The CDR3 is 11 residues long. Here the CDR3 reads CASSPPAFWVF. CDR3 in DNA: TGTGCCAGCAGCCCACCCGCGTTTTGGGTCTTC.

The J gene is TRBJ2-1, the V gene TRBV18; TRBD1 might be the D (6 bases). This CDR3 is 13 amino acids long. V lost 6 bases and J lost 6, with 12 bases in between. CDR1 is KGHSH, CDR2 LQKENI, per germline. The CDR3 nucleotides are TGTGCCAGCTCTAGGGACACCGTCAATGAGCAGTTCTTC. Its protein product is CASSRDTVNEQFF. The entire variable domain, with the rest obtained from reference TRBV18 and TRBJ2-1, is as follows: NAGVMQNPRHLVRRRGQEARLRCSPMKGHSHVYWYRQLPEEGLKFMVYLQKENIIDESGMPKERFSAEFPKEGPSILRIQQVVRGDSAAYFCASSRDTVNEQFFGPGTRLTVL.

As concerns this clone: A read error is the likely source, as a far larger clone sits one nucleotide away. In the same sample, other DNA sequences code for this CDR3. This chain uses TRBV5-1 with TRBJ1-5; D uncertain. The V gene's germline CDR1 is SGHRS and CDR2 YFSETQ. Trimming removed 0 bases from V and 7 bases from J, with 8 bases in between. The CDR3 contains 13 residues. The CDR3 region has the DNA TGCGCCAGCAGCTTGGAAGGCGGGCAGCCCCAGCATTTT. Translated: CASSLEGGQPQHF.

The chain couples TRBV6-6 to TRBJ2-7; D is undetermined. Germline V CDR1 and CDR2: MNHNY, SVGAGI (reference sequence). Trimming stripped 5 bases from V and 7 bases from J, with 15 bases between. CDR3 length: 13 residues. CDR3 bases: TGTGCCAGCAGTCCTGCCCTTATCGGTGAGCAGTACTTC. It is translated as CASSPALIGEQYF.

The CDR3 reads CASSIPGSQETQYF. The CDR3 DNA reads as TGTGCCAGTAGTATCCCCGGATCACAAGAGACCCAGTACTTC. The rearrangement links TRBV19 to TRBJ2-5; D not certain. The CDR3 covers 14 residues. Germline CDR1 reads LNHDA; CDR2 reads SQIVND (reference sequence). The V end lost 3 bases, the J end lost 2 bases, and 10 bases lay between the germline ends.

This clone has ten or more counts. As DNA, the CDR3 is TGCGCCAGCAGCTTGAGTGGTACCGGAGATACGCAGTATTTT. This codes for CASSLSGTGDTQYF. V usage is TRBV5-1 and J usage is TRBJ2-3; D gene uncertain. This CDR3 has 14 amino acids. Germline CDR1 and CDR2: SGHRS and YFSETQ. The germline V and J ends were trimmed by 1 base and 5 bases, with 11 bases remaining between them.

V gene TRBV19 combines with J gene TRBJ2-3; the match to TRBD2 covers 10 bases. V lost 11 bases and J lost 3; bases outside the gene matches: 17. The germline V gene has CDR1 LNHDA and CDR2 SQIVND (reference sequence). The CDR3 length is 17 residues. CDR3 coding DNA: TGTGCCTCTGCCCCGGGGGGGTCTAGCGGGAGAACAGATACGCAGTATTTT. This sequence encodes CASAPGGSSGRTDTQYF. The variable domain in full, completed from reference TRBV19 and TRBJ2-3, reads DGGITQSPKYLFRKEGQNVTLSCEQNLNHDAMYWYRQDPGQGLRLIYYSQIVNDFQKGDIAEGYSVSREKKESFPLTVTSAQKNPTAFYLCASAPGGSSGRTDTQYFGPGTRLTVL.

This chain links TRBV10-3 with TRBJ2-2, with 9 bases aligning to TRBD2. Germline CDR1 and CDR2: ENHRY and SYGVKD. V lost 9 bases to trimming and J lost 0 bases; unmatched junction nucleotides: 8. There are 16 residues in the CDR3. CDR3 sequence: CAIPTLAGSNTGELFF. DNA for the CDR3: TGTGCCATTCCTACCCTAGCGGGGTCGAACACCGGGGAGCTGTTTTTT.

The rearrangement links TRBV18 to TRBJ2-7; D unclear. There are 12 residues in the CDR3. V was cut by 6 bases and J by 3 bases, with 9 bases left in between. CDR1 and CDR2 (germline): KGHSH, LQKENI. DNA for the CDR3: TGTGCCAGCTCGGAAAGCTTCTACGAGCAGTACTTC. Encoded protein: CASSESFYEQYF.

The CDR3 reads CASSWGDTRSYEQYF. The CDR3 nucleotides read TGTGCCAGCAGTTGGGGTGACACACGCTCCTACGAGCAGTACTTC. The chain is built from TRBV28 and TRBJ2-7, with unresolved D. The V end lost 4 bases, the J end lost 0 bases, and 13 bases lay between the germline ends. The CDR3 runs 15 residues. Germline V lookup: CDR1 MDHEN, CDR2 SYDVKM.

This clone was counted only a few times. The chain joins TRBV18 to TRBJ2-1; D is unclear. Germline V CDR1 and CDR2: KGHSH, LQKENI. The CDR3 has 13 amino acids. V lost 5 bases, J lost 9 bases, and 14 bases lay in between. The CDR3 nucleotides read TGTGCCAGCTCAGCAACTACGGACGGTGAGCAGTTCTTC. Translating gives CASSATTDGEQFF.

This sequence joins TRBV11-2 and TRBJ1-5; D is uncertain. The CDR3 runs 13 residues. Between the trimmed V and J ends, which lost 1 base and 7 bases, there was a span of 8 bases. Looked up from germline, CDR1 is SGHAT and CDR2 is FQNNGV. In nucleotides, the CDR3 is TGTGCCAGCAGCTTAGGGGAAACCCAGCCCCAGCATTTT. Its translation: CASSLGETQPQHF.

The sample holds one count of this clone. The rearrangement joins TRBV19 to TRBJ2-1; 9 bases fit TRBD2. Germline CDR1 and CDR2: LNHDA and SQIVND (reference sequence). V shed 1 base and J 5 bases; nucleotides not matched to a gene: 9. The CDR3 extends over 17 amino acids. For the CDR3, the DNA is TGTGCCAGTAGTATAGGGGCCCTAGCGGGATTTAACAATGAGCAGTTCTTC. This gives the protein CASSIGALAGFNNEQFF.

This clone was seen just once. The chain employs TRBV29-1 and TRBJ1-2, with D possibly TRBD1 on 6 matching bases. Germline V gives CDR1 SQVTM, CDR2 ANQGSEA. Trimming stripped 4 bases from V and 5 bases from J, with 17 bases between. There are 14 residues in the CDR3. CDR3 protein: CSVGRGTVGYGYTF. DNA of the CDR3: TGCAGCGTTGGTAGGGGGACCGTTGGGTATGGCTACACCTTC.

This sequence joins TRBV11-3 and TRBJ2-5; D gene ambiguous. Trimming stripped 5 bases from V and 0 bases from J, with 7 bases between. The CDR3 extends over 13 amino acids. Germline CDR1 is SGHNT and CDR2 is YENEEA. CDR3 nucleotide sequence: TGTGCCAGCAGCGGTGACTACCAAGAGACCCAGTACTTC. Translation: CASSGDYQETQYF.

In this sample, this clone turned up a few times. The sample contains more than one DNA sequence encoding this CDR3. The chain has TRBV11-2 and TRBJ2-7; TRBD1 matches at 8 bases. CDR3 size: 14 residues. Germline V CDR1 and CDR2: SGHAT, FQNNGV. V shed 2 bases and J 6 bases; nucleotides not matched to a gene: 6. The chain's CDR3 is CASSLQGAVGEQYF. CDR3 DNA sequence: TGTGCCAGCAGCTTACAGGGGGCAGTAGGCGAGCAGTACTTC.

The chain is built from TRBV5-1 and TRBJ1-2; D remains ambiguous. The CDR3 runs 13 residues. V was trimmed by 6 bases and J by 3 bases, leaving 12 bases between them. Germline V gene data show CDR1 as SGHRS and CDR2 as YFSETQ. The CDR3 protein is CASNPNEDYGYTF. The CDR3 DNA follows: TGCGCCAGCAACCCGAACGAGGACTATGGCTACACCTTC.